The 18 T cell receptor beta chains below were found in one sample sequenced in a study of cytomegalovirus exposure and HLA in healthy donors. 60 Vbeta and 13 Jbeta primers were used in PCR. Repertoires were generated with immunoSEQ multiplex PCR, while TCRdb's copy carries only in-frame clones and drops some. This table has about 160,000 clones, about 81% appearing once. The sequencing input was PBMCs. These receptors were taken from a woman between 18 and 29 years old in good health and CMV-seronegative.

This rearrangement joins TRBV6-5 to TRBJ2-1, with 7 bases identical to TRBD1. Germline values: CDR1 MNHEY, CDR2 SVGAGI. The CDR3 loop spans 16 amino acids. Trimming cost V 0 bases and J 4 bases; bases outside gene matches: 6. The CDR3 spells CASSYSYQQGYNEQFF. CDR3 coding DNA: TGTGCCAGCAGTTACTCTTATCAACAGGGGTACAATGAGCAGTTCTTC.

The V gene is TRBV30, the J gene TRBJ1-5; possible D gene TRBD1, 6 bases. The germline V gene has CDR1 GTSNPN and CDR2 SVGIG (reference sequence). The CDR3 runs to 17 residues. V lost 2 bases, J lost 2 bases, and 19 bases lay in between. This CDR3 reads CAWSNGAGVSGNQPQHF. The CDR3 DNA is TGTGCCTGGAGTAACGGGGCAGGGGTTTCTGGCAATCAGCCCCAGCATTTT.

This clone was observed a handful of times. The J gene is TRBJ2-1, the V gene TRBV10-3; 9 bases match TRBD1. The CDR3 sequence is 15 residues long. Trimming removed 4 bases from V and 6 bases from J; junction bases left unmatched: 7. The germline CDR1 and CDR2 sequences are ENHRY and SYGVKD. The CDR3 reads CAISGSPGQGNEQFF. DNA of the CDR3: TGTGCCATCAGTGGCAGTCCGGGACAGGGCAATGAGCAGTTCTTC.

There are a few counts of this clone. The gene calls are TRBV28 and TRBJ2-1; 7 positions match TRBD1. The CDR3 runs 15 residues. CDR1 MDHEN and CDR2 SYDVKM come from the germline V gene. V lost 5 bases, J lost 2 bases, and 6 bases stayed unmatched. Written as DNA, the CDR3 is TGTGCCAGCAGTGGCGACAGGGTGACCTACAATGAGCAGTTCTTC. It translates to CASSGDRVTYNEQFF.

CDR3 DNA: TGTGCCAGCAGCCAACATAAATCTACAGGGTACGCTGAAAAACTGTTTTTT. It specifies CASSQHKSTGYAEKLFF. The rearrangement uses TRBV4-2 and TRBJ1-4; D perhaps matches TRBD1 (6 bases). CDR1 and CDR2 (germline): LGHNA, YNFKEQ. With 2 bases removed from V and 7 bases from J, the gap between germline ends came to 20 bases. CDR3 size: 17 residues.

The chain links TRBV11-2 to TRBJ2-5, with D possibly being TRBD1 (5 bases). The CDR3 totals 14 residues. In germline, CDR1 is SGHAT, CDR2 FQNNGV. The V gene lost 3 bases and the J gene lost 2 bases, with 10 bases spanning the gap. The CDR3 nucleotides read TGTGCCAGCAGCTTCAGACAGCCTCAAGAGACCCAGTACTTC. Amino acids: CASSFRQPQETQYF.

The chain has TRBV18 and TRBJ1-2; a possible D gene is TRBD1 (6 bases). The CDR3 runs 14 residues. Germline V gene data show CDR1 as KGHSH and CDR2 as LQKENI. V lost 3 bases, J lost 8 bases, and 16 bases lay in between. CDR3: CASSPADSKLGYTF. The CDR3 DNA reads TGTGCCAGCTCACCGGCGGACAGCAAGTTGGGCTACACCTTC.

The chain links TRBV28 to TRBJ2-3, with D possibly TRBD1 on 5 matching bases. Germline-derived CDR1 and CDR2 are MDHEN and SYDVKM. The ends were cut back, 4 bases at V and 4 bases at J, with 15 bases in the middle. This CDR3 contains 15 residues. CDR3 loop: CASSSIRSRADTQYF. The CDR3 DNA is TGTGCCAGCAGTTCCATACGGTCCAGGGCAGATACGCAGTATTTT. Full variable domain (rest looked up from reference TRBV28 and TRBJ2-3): DVKVTQSSRYLVKRTGEKVFLECVQDMDHENMFWYRQDPGLGLRLIYFSYDVKMKEKGDIPEGYSVSREKKERFSLILESASTNQTSMYLCASSSIRSRADTQYFGPGTRLTVL.

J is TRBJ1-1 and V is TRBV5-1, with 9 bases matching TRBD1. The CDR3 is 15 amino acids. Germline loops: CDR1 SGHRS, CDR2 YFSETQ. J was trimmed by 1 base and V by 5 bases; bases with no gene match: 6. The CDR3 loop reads CASSEQGAGNTEAFF. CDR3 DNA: TGCGCCAGCAGTGAACAGGGGGCTGGGAACACTGAAGCTTTCTTT.

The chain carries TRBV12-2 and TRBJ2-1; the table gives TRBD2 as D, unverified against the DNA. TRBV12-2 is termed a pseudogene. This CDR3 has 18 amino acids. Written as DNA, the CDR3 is TGTGCAAGTCGCTTAGCTCGGGCGGGACGTCACTTGAACAATGAGCAGTTCTTC. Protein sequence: CASRLARAGRHLNNEQFF.

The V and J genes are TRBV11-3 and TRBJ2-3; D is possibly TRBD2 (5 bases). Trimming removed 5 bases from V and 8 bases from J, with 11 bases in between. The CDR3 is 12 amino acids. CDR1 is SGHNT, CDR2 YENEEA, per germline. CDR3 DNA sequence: TGTGCCAGCAGCGCGGGTGGTGGTACGCAGTATTTT. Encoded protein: CASSAGGGTQYF. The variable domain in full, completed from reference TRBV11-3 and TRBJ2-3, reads EAGVVQSPRYKIIEKKQPVAFWCNPISGHNTLYWYLQNLGQGPELLIRYENEEAVDDSQLPKDRFSAERLKGVDSTLKIQPAELGDSAVYLCASSAGGGTQYFGPGTRLTVL.

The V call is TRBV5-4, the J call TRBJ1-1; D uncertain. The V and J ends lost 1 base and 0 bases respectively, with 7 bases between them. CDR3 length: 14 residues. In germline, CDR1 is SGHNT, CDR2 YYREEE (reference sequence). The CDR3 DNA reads TGTGCCAGCAGCTTGAACCCTATGAACACTGAAGCTTTCTTT. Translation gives CASSLNPMNTEAFF.

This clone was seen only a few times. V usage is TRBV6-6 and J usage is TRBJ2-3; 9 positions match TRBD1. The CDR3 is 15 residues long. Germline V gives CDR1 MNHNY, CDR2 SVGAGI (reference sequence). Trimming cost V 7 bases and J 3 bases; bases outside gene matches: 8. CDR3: CASTKKQGATDTQYF. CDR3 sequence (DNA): TGTGCCAGCACCAAAAAACAGGGGGCAACAGATACGCAGTATTTT.

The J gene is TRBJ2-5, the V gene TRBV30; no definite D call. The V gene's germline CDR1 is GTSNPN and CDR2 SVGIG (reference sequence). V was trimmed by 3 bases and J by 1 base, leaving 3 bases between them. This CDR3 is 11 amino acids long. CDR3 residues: CAWSFQETQYF. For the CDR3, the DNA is TGTGCCTGGAGCTTCCAAGAGACCCAGTACTTC.

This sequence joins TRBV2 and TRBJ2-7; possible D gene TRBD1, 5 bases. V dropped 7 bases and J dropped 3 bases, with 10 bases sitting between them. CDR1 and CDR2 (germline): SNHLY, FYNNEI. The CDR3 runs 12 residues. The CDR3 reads CASTEQGYEQYF. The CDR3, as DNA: TGTGCCAGCACCGAGCAGGGCTACGAGCAGTACTTC.

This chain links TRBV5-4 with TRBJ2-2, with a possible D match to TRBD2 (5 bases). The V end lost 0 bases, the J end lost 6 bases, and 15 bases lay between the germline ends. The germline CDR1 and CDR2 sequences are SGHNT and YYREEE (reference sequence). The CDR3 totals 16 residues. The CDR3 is CASSLVAVGVAGELFF. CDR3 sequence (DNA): TGTGCCAGCAGCTTGGTGGCAGTGGGAGTCGCCGGGGAGCTGTTTTTT.

CDR3 protein: CASSLGVGVGYEQYF. DNA for the CDR3: TGTGCCAGCAGCTTAGGGGTCGGGGTGGGGTACGAGCAGTACTTC. The chain joins TRBV7-9 to TRBJ2-7, with a tentative D call TRBD2 (5 bases). The CDR3 sequence is 15 residues long. The V end was cut by 1 base, the J end by 4 bases, with 14 bases between. Germline V gene data show CDR1 as SEHNR and CDR2 as FQNEAQ (reference sequence).

CDR3 bases: TGTGCCAGTAGTCTGCGGACAGGGCCGATCGAGCAGTACTTC. Its protein product is CASSLRTGPIEQYF. This chain uses TRBV19 with TRBJ2-7, with 8 bases identical to TRBD1. Looked up from germline, CDR1 is LNHDA and CDR2 is SQIVND (reference sequence). This CDR3 has 14 residues. V was clipped by 5 bases and J by 6 bases; unmatched bases: 9.